The 32 T cell receptor beta chains listed next were all sequenced from one sample in a study of T cell responses to AZD1222 COVID-19 vaccine. The assay was immunoSEQ multiplex PCR, and TCRdb's table has in-frame clones only and misses some. The table shows 85,000 to 95,000 clones, with almost 90% occurring only once. The starting material was peripheral blood, obtained on day 0 of AZD1222 vaccination. The source is an adult in good health.

The chain recombines TRBV12-3 or TRBV12-4 with TRBJ2-1; perhaps TRBD2 as D (6 bases). V lost 6 bases and J lost 9, with 12 bases in between. This CDR3 has 12 residues. The CDR3 is CASSTRRGEQFF. The CDR3 coding sequence is TGTGCCAGCAGCACAAGGCGGGGTGAGCAGTTCTTC.

The rearrangement joins TRBV27 to TRBJ1-4; possible D gene TRBD1, 5 bases. This CDR3 contains 14 residues. Trimming removed 6 bases at V and 10 bases at J, with 18 bases between. Germline CDR1 reads MNHEY; CDR2 reads SMNVEV (reference sequence). This CDR3 is CASSLTGHLVKLFF. In DNA, the CDR3 is TGTGCCAGCAGCCTCACAGGCCACCTCGTAAAACTGTTTTTT.

The chain is built from TRBV25-1 and TRBJ1-4; no clear D. The germline CDR1 and CDR2 sequences are MGHDK and SYGVNS. The CDR3 is made up of 14 amino acids. Deletions cut 3 bases from V and 0 bases from J, with 5 bases between. The CDR3 nucleotides are TGTGCCAGCAGTGATACAGCAACTAATGAAAAACTGTTTTTT. Residues: CASSDTATNEKLFF.

The V gene is TRBV14, the J gene TRBJ2-1; TRBD2 aligns across 8 bases. Germline-derived CDR1 and CDR2 are SGHDN and FVKESK. This CDR3 comprises 16 residues. J was trimmed by 2 bases and V by 5 bases; bases with no gene match: 8. The CDR3 reads CASSREAGGPYNEQFF. The CDR3, as DNA: TGTGCCAGCAGCAGGGAGGCGGGGGGACCCTACAATGAGCAGTTCTTC.

The chain is built from TRBV4-3 and TRBJ2-2; TRBD2 aligns across 7 bases. With V trimmed by 5 bases and J by 1 base, 13 bases remained unmatched. Per the germline V gene, CDR1 is LGHNA and CDR2 is YSLEER. This CDR3 has 18 amino acids. CDR3 region: CASSSGTTRIMNTGELFF. The CDR3 DNA is TGCGCCAGCAGCTCCGGGACTACGCGGATCATGAACACCGGGGAGCTGTTTTTT.

The rearrangement joins TRBV12-3 or TRBV12-4 to TRBJ1-2; D gene unclear. The CDR3 spans 12 residues. The V gene lost 5 bases and the J gene lost 8 bases, with 12 bases spanning the gap. As DNA, the CDR3 is TGTGCCAGCAGTCCTTTCGACGGGGGCTACACCTTC. This codes for CASSPFDGGYTF.

This sequence joins TRBV19 and TRBJ1-5; 7 bases line up with TRBD1. From germline, CDR1 is LNHDA and CDR2 SQIVND (reference sequence). Unmatched junction bases numbered 7, after V lost 11 bases and J lost 0 bases. The CDR3 extends over 14 amino acids. This CDR3 reads CASRTGFSNQPQHF. CDR3 nucleotide sequence: TGTGCCTCAAGGACAGGTTTTAGCAATCAGCCCCAGCATTTT.

The gene calls are TRBV19 and TRBJ2-3; 7 nucleotides agree with TRBD1. The J segment lost 2 bases and the V segment lost 5 bases, leaving 7 bases of the junction unmatched. The CDR3 is 15 amino acids. CDR1 is LNHDA, CDR2 SQIVND, per germline (reference sequence). CDR3 protein: CASSLTGSFTDTQYF. CDR3 DNA sequence: TGTGCCAGTAGTCTGACAGGGTCTTTCACAGATACGCAGTATTTT.

This sequence joins TRBV7-9 and TRBJ1-3, with D unclear. V was pared by 5 bases and J by 2 bases, with 13 bases between. Germline loops: CDR1 SEHNR, CDR2 FQNEAQ (reference sequence). The CDR3 sequence is 15 residues long. CDR3 nucleotide sequence: TGTGCCAGCAGCCCGACTCCCTTAACTGGAAACACCATATATTTT. It specifies CASSPTPLTGNTIYF.

The CDR3 region is CASSATGTGVNSPLHF. The CDR3 coding sequence is TGTGCCAGCAGCGCCACCGGGACAGGGGTTAATTCACCCCTCCACTTT. The genes are TRBV11-1 and TRBJ1-6; TRBD1 matches at 10 bases. There are 16 residues in the CDR3. Germline loops: CDR1 SGHAT, CDR2 FQDESV (reference sequence). J was trimmed by 6 bases and V by 5 bases; bases with no gene match: 7.

At least ten counts were recorded for this clone. V is TRBV5-5 and J is TRBJ2-4, with TRBD1 matching over 8 bases. The germline gives CDR1 SGHKS, CDR2 YYEKEE (reference sequence). The CDR3 runs 15 residues. After removal of 3 bases from V and 7 bases from J, the junction contained 9 bases not matched to a gene. The CDR3, as DNA: TGTGCCAGCAGCTCACCAGGGGGCGCAGTCAACATTCAGTACTTC. It specifies CASSSPGGAVNIQYF.

This clone is a singleton in its sample. The chain carries TRBV7-2 and TRBJ1-6, with no clear D. This CDR3 spans 15 amino acids. Germline V gene data show CDR1 as SGHTA and CDR2 as FQGNSA. Trimming took off 6 bases at V and 10 bases at J, with 19 bases between the two ends. This CDR3 reads CASRSRSGAASPLHF. DNA for the CDR3: TGTGCCAGCAGGTCCCGTTCGGGCGCAGCATCACCCCTCCACTTT.

The V and J genes are TRBV29-1 and TRBJ2-4, with 8 bases aligning to TRBD2. Germline loops: CDR1 SQVTM, CDR2 ANQGSEA. Trimming at V came to 4 bases and at J to 6 bases, leaving 8 bases not matched to a gene. The CDR3 contains 14 residues. The CDR3 DNA reads TGCAGCGTTGCGACTAGCGAGCACCTAAACATTCAGTACTTC. Encoded protein: CSVATSEHLNIQYF.

This chain joins TRBV7-2 and TRBJ1-6; D is uncertain. The CDR3 spans 14 residues. With 1 base removed from V and 6 bases from J, the gap between germline ends came to 7 bases. Germline V gene sequence: CDR1 SGHTA, CDR2 FQGNSA. The CDR3 reads CASSLEGGNSPLHF. The CDR3 DNA reads TGTGCCAGCAGCTTAGAGGGCGGTAATTCACCCCTCCACTTT.

V and J are TRBV7-6 and TRBJ1-2; 8 positions match TRBD1. This CDR3 comprises 15 residues. CDR1 SGHVS and CDR2 FNYEAQ come from the germline V gene. Trimming cost V 5 bases and J 2 bases; bases outside gene matches: 7. The CDR3 bases are TGTGCCAGCAGCCCGGTGGGGACAGGCAACTATGGCTACACCTTC. The encoded protein is CASSPVGTGNYGYTF.

This rearrangement joins TRBV24-1 to TRBJ2-7; D uncertain. Germline loops: CDR1 KGHDR, CDR2 SFDVKD. This CDR3 is built from 11 residues. The V gene lost 1 base and the J gene lost 4 bases, with 1 base spanning the gap. CDR3 DNA: TGTGCCACCAGTGATTTATACGAGCAGTACTTC. Translation gives CATSDLYEQYF.

This chain uses TRBV1 with TRBJ1-1. TRBV1 is reported as a pseudogene. The CDR3 sequence is 17 residues long. CDR3 residues: CTSSQGRGARTYTEAFF. The CDR3 coding sequence is TGCACCAGCAGCCAAGGGAGAGGGGCCAGAACTTACACTGAAGCTTTCTTT.

The rearrangement links TRBV15 to TRBJ1-2; perhaps TRBD1 as D (6 bases). The CDR3 runs to 16 residues. V was cut by 6 bases and J by 3 bases, with 20 bases left in between. Per germline, CDR1 LNHNV and CDR2 YYDKDF (reference sequence). CDR3 sequence (DNA): TGTGCCACCAGGAGGGGTTACGGGGGGCAGGACTATGGCTACACCTTC. Its protein product is CATRRGYGGQDYGYTF.

The chain employs TRBV7-3 and TRBJ2-1, with TRBD2 matching over 7 bases. Unmatched junction bases numbered 3, after V lost 8 bases and J lost 2 bases. The CDR3 has 13 residues. Per germline, CDR1 SGHTA and CDR2 FQGTGA. CDR3 residues: CASSGGAYNEQFF. CDR3 sequence (DNA): TGTGCCAGCTCGGGGGGAGCCTACAATGAGCAGTTCTTC.

The rearrangement uses TRBV9 and TRBJ2-7; D gene unclear. CDR1 is SGDLS and CDR2 is YYNGEE in the germline V gene. CDR3 size: 15 residues. Trimming took off 0 bases at V and 4 bases at J, with 14 bases between the two ends. CDR3 coding DNA: TGTGCCAGCAGCGTAGATCTCGAACTCTGGTACGAGCAGTACTTC. Protein: CASSVDLELWYEQYF.

The rearrangement uses TRBV27 and TRBJ1-5; perhaps TRBD1 as D (5 bases). The germline CDR1 and CDR2 sequences are MNHEY and SMNVEV (reference sequence). The CDR3 has 16 amino acids. V lost 0 bases and J lost 0, with 9 bases in between. CDR3 in amino acids: CASSLSAGFSNQPQHF. CDR3 in DNA: TGTGCCAGCAGTTTATCGGCAGGGTTTAGCAATCAGCCCCAGCATTTT.

The chain links TRBV5-6 to TRBJ1-4; D gene uncertain. The CDR3 consists of 13 residues. The V and J ends lost 5 bases and 0 bases respectively, with 5 bases between them. Germline values: CDR1 SGHDT, CDR2 YYEEEE. The chain's CDR3 is CASSSPTNEKLFF. CDR3 DNA: TGTGCCAGCAGTAGCCCAACTAATGAAAAACTGTTTTTT.

On this clone itself: An end of the junction does not agree with germline; a read error may underlie this. The V and J genes are TRBV23-1 and TRBJ1-2; TRBD1 matches at 7 bases. TRBV23-1 is sorted into the ORF group, with uncertain function. The CDR3 extends over 13 amino acids. The CDR3 DNA reads as TGCGCCAGCCTGAGGGGGCGCTATTATGGCCACACCTTC. Its protein is CASLRGRYYGHTF.

This chain links TRBV7-3 with TRBJ1-5; D uncertain. Germline values: CDR1 SGHTA, CDR2 FQGTGA. V lost 5 bases to trimming and J lost 4 bases, with 9 bases between them. This CDR3 comprises 13 residues. CDR3 in amino acids: CASSRDGNQPQHF. The CDR3 DNA is TGTGCCAGCAGCCGAGACGGTAATCAGCCCCAGCATTTT.

The V and J genes are TRBV6-1 and TRBJ1-1, with no clear D. Germline V gives CDR1 MNHNS, CDR2 SASEGT. V was pared by 3 bases and J by 5 bases, with 16 bases between. This CDR3 is 15 amino acids long. The CDR3, as DNA: TGTGCCAGCAGTGATACATTTCCGGTGCGGACTGAAGCTTTCTTT. It is translated as CASSDTFPVRTEAFF.

The J gene is TRBJ1-2, the V gene TRBV6-5; weak D call: TRBD1 (5 bases). This CDR3 is 15 amino acids long. Deletions cut 0 bases from V and 3 bases from J, with 11 bases between. Per germline, CDR1 MNHEY and CDR2 SVGAGI. CDR3 sequence (DNA): TGTGCCAGCAGTTACTCGAGAAGGGGAGACTATGGCTACACCTTC. This encodes CASSYSRRGDYGYTF.

This clone was observed a single time. The rearrangement joins TRBV6-1 to TRBJ2-1, with 12 bases identical to TRBD1. The V gene end was trimmed by 3 bases and the J gene end by 10 bases; junction bases not matched to a gene: 7. Per germline, CDR1 MNHNS and CDR2 SASEGT. CDR3 length: 15 residues. The CDR3 reads CASSDRGQGAREQFF. The CDR3, as DNA: TGTGCCAGCAGTGACCGGGGACAGGGGGCGCGGGAGCAGTTCTTC.

The gene calls are TRBV28 and TRBJ1-5, with TRBD1 as a possible D gene (6 bases). The CDR3 runs to 14 residues. The germline V and J ends were trimmed by 6 bases and 3 bases, with 12 bases remaining between them. Germline V gene sequence: CDR1 MDHEN, CDR2 SYDVKM. CDR3 region: CASRQQGDNQPQHF. The DNA of the CDR3 is TGTGCCAGCAGACAACAGGGCGACAATCAGCCCCAGCATTTT.

The rearrangement uses TRBV4-1 and TRBJ2-7; TRBD1 aligns across 8 bases. The CDR3 extends over 15 amino acids. The germline V gene has CDR1 MGHRA and CDR2 YSYEKL. The V and J ends lost 0 bases and 4 bases, in that order; junction bases with no gene match: 5. CDR3 nucleotides: TGCGCCAGCAGCCAAGAAAGCACAGGGGGGTACGAGCAGTACTTC. As protein: CASSQESTGGYEQYF.

The chain links TRBV9 to TRBJ1-6, with 7 positions matching TRBD1. This CDR3 has 17 residues. Trimming at V came to 4 bases and at J to 0 bases, leaving 7 bases not matched to a gene. The germline gives CDR1 SGDLS, CDR2 YYNGEE. The CDR3 spells CASSKLRDSSYNSPLHF. The CDR3, as DNA: TGTGCCAGCAGCAAACTTCGGGACAGCTCCTATAATTCACCCCTCCACTTT. Full variable domain (rest looked up from reference TRBV9 and TRBJ1-6): DSGVTQTPKHLITATGQRVTLRCSPRSGDLSVYWYQQSLDQGLQFLIQYYNGEERAKGNILERFSAQQFPDLHSELNLSSLELGDSALYFCASSKLRDSSYNSPLHFGNGTRLTVT.

J is TRBJ1-1 and V is TRBV7-2, with 9 nucleotides matching TRBD1. CDR1 SGHTA and CDR2 FQGNSA come from the germline V gene. V trimming: 5 bases; J trimming: 5 bases; junction bases outside the gene matches: 9. The length of the CDR3 is 15 residues. For the CDR3, the DNA is TGTGCCAGCAGCCCGGACAGGGGATTGTATACTGAAGCTTTCTTT. Amino acids: CASSPDRGLYTEAFF.

The chain links TRBV18 to TRBJ1-2, with D perhaps TRBD1 (5 bases). The CDR3 extends over 15 amino acids. From germline, CDR1 is KGHSH and CDR2 LQKENI. The V end lost 3 bases, the J end lost 5 bases, and 16 bases lay between the germline ends. In DNA form, the CDR3 reads TGTGCCAGCTCACCCGACAGTCGAGGAATTTATGGCTACACCTTC. This gives the protein CASSPDSRGIYGYTF.